The 21 T cell receptor beta chains below were found in one sample sequenced in a study of breast tumors, draining lymph nodes, adjacent tissues. TCRdb reprocessed the multiplex PCR reads via MiXCR and lists one record per CDR3 protein. The table lists 200,000 to 300,000 distinct CDR3 sequences, more than 30% of them singletons, with more than 1% in the top ten. Samples came from axillary lymph nodes draining the breast cancer. Specimen: axillary lymph node tissue. All receptors come from a female donor with breast cancer. Some clones in this sample may be carry-over from other donors' samples.

This clonotype was seen ten or more times. The rearrangement joins TRBV30 to TRBJ1-3; weak D call: TRBD1 (6 bases). Trimming shortened V by 7 bases and J by 3 bases, and 10 bases separated the two germline ends. CDR1 GTSNPN and CDR2 SVGIG come from the germline V gene (reference sequence). CDR3 length equals 12 residues. In DNA form, the CDR3 reads TGTGCCTCCCGGGACATTGGAAACACCATATATTTT. Translated: CASRDIGNTIYF.

Ten or more counts support this clonotype. The chain carries TRBV19 and TRBJ1-3; TRBD1 might be the D (6 bases). The CDR3 has 14 residues. CDR1 is LNHDA, CDR2 SQIVND, per germline (reference sequence). Between the trimmed V and J ends, which lost 3 bases and 4 bases, there was a span of 10 bases. Here the CDR3 DNA reads TGTGCCAGTAGTATTGGACAGCACGGAAACACCATATATTTT. Translation gives CASSIGQHGNTIYF.

At least ten counts were recorded for this clonotype. The chain is built from TRBV20-1 and TRBJ2-1; D perhaps matches TRBD2 (5 bases). Trimming removed 3 bases at V and 5 bases at J, with 20 bases between. Germline assignment: CDR1 DFQATT and CDR2 SNEGSKA (reference sequence). The CDR3 loop spans 16 amino acids. Here the CDR3 DNA reads TGCAGTGCTAGGCTACTCCCCAGGAGGTTGAACAATGAGCAGTTCTTC. Translation: CSARLLPRRLNNEQFF.

This clonotype was detected many times. The J gene is TRBJ2-1, the V gene TRBV5-1; a weak D match, TRBD1 (5 bases). This CDR3 is built from 14 residues. V was shortened by 0 bases and J by 7 bases, with 11 bases between the two germline ends. Per the germline V gene, CDR1 is SGHRS and CDR2 is YFSETQ. In DNA form, the CDR3 reads TGCGCCAGCAGCTTGGCTGGGGCGGTGAATGAGCAGTTCTTC. Protein sequence: CASSLAGAVNEQFF.

The sample holds one count of this clonotype. CDR3 bases: TGCGCCAGCAGCCAAGCGCGGACATCGAACACCGGGGCCAACGTCCTGACTTTC. It yields the protein CASSQARTSNTGANVLTF. The chain has TRBV4-1 and TRBJ2-6; weak D call: TRBD1 (5 bases). The CDR3 is 18 amino acids. Trimming shortened V by 1 base and J by 4 bases, and 17 bases separated the two germline ends. Germline V gene data show CDR1 as MGHRA and CDR2 as YSYEKL.

The chain joins TRBV7-9 to TRBJ2-5; 8 positions agree with TRBD2. Germline V gene data show CDR1 as SEHNR and CDR2 as FQNEAQ (reference sequence). The CDR3 spans 16 residues. Germline trimming cut 5 bases from V and 2 bases from J; bases unmatched to any gene: 10. CDR3 sequence (DNA): TGTGCCAGCAGCGGCCTAGCGGGTAAGCGGCAAGAGACCCAGTACTTC. It codes for CASSGLAGKRQETQYF. The variable domain in full, completed from reference TRBV7-9 and TRBJ2-5, reads DTGVSQNPRHKITKRGQNVTFRCDPISEHNRLYWYRQTLGQGPEFLTYFQNEAQLEKSRLLSDRFSAERPKGSFSTLEIQRTEQGDSAMYLCASSGLAGKRQETQYFGPGTRLLVL.

This clonotype was seen once. This sequence joins TRBV6-4 and TRBJ1-6; D unresolved. Germline assignment: CDR1 MRHNA and CDR2 SNTAGT. V lost 0 bases, J lost 14 bases, and 5 bases lay in between. This CDR3 comprises 11 residues. The CDR3 sequence: CASSDSEALHF. In nucleotides, the CDR3 is TGTGCCAGCAGTGACTCAGAGGCCCTCCACTTT.

The V call is TRBV4-1, the J call TRBJ1-5; the D gene is possibly TRBD1 (6 bases). V shed 0 bases and J shed 2 bases, with 14 bases lying between them. CDR1 and CDR2 from the germline V gene are MGHRA and YSYEKL. The CDR3 consists of 17 residues. This chain's CDR3 is CASSQERGLGGNQPQHF. The CDR3 nucleotides read TGCGCCAGCAGCCAAGAAAGGGGGTTGGGGGGCAATCAGCCCCAGCATTTT.

Comments on this clonotype: This may stem from a read error, because a much larger clone lies one nucleotide away. The gene calls are TRBV19 and TRBJ1-4; 11 bases match TRBD1. The CDR3 has 15 amino acids. V gave up 1 base and J gave up 8 bases; unmatched junction bases: 3. Germline V gene lookup returns CDR1 LNHDA and CDR2 SQIVND (reference sequence). The CDR3 DNA reads TGTGCCAGTAGTATAGGGGGGACAGGGGGAGAAAAACTGTTTTTT. This encodes CASSIGGTGGEKLFF.

In its sample, this clonotype was seen many times. The rearrangement joins TRBV11-2 to TRBJ1-2; D is ambiguous. Germline lookup yields CDR1 SGHAT and CDR2 FQNNGV. This CDR3 spans 16 amino acids. Deletions cut 1 base from V and 7 bases from J, with 19 bases between. CDR3 amino acids: CASSLVPGRGFSGYTF. DNA of the CDR3: TGTGCCAGCAGCTTAGTTCCAGGTAGAGGGTTCTCTGGCTACACCTTC.

At least ten counts were recorded for this clonotype. The chain uses TRBV5-1 and TRBJ2-1; maybe TRBD1 (6 bases). Germline V CDR1 and CDR2: SGHRS, YFSETQ. The CDR3 runs 14 residues. V lost 2 bases and J 8 bases, leaving 14 bases between the germline ends. The CDR3 DNA sequence: TGCGCCAGCAGCTTAGGGACATATGCTGATGAGCAGTTCTTC. As protein: CASSLGTYADEQFF.

This clonotype was observed many times. The chain links TRBV4-1 to TRBJ2-3; 7 bases are a match to TRBD1. Germline loops: CDR1 MGHRA, CDR2 YSYEKL. V trimming: 0 bases; J trimming: 6 bases; junction bases outside the gene matches: 9. The CDR3 loop spans 16 amino acids. DNA of the CDR3: TGCGCCAGCAGCCAAGATTACAGGGGTTGGTTTGATACGCAGTATTTT. It yields the protein CASSQDYRGWFDTQYF.

As concerns this clonotype: This may come from a read error, since a much larger clone is one base off. Because the CDR3 is missing its conserved closing phenylalanine or tryptophan, this is likely a read error. The gene calls are TRBV7-2 and TRBJ1-3, with TRBD1 matching 7 bases. The ends lost 2 bases at V and 2 bases at J; junction bases unmatched: 9. Germline-derived CDR1 and CDR2 are SGHTA and FQGNSA. The CDR3 loop spans 17 amino acids. CDR3 residues: CASSLWVGGQTGNTIYL. CDR3 nucleotides: TGTGCCAGCAGCTTATGGGTAGGGGGACAGACTGGAAACACCATATATCTT.

A note on this clonotype: The junction and the germline gene differ at one end; a read error may be behind it. The gene calls are TRBV7-9 and TRBJ2-4; unclear D gene. The germline V gene encodes CDR1 SEHNR and CDR2 FQNEAQ (reference sequence). The CDR3 spans 15 residues. The CDR3 region has the DNA TGTGCCAACAGCTTAGTGGGTGGGGCCAAAAACATTCAGTACTTC. Its protein is CANSLVGGAKNIQYF.

This clonotype was seen ten or more times. The chain has TRBV9 and TRBJ2-1; maybe TRBD1 (6 bases). Germline CDR1 SGDLS, CDR2 YYNGEE. V lost 0 bases to trimming and J lost 1 base, with 11 bases between them. This CDR3 has 16 amino acids. The CDR3: CASSVGGRGSYNEQFF. CDR3 DNA: TGTGCCAGCAGCGTAGGGGGCAGGGGTTCCTACAATGAGCAGTTCTTC.

The chain is built from TRBV7-2 and TRBJ2-7; D not resolved. This CDR3 contains 14 residues. In germline, CDR1 is SGHTA, CDR2 FQGNSA. Trimming removed 0 bases from V and 1 base from J, with 7 bases in between. In DNA, the CDR3 is TGTGCCAGCAGCTTAGCATTCGGGTCCTACGAGCAGTACTTC. Translating it yields CASSLAFGSYEQYF.

Details on this clonotype: Sequence at one end of the junction differs from germline and may be a read error. V and J are TRBV6-4 and TRBJ1-4; D gene ambiguous. Germline CDR1 reads MRHNA; CDR2 reads SNTAGT. This CDR3 region has 16 residues. The DNA of the CDR3 is TGTGCCAGCAGTCACTTGGAGGGTGCAACTTATGAAAAACTGTTTTTT. This codes for CASSHLEGATYEKLFF.

This clonotype was picked up many times. The rearrangement links TRBV12-3 or TRBV12-4 to TRBJ2-1; D gene ambiguous. Trimming removed 6 bases from V and 6 bases from J, with 9 bases in between. The CDR3 has 12 amino acids. The CDR3 loop reads CASRLASNEQFF. The CDR3 DNA is TGTGCCAGCAGGCTGGCGTCCAATGAGCAGTTCTTC.

This clonotype occurred once. The CDR3 end shows no conserved phenylalanine or tryptophan, and so a read error is likely. J is TRBJ2-5 and V is TRBV20-1; 9 bases line up with TRBD1. Per germline, CDR1 DFQATT and CDR2 SNEGSKA (reference sequence). The CDR3 has 15 residues. J gave up 5 bases and V 8 bases, and 15 bases lay outside the gene matches. CDR3 in DNA: TGCAGTCCTACAAGTCCTACAGGGGGCGAGGAGACCCAGTACCTC. It translates to CSPTSPTGGEETQYL.

This clonotype was seen repeatedly, ten times or more. The gene calls are TRBV7-9 and TRBJ1-2; D possibly corresponds to TRBD1 (5 bases). Germline CDR1 and CDR2: SEHNR and FQNEAQ (reference sequence). This CDR3 region has 12 residues. Between the trimmed V and J ends, which lost 6 bases and 4 bases, there was a span of 9 bases. CDR3 sequence (DNA): TGTGCCAGCAGTACAGGTCCCTATGGCTACACCTTC. It yields the protein CASSTGPYGYTF.

This clonotype was counted ten times or more. The rearrangement joins TRBV19 to TRBJ2-1, with 7 bases identical to TRBD2. The junction had 8 bases not matched to a gene; V was cut back by 4 bases and J by 2 bases. Germline CDR1 is LNHDA and CDR2 is SQIVND (reference sequence). The CDR3 runs 16 residues. In DNA form, the CDR3 reads TGTGCCAGTAGTAGCCGTAGCGGGTTGGCCTACAATGAGCAGTTCTTC. This gives the protein CASSSRSGLAYNEQFF.